This T cell receptor (beta chain) was recorded in a study of T cells after yellow fever vaccination. The study's findings and limits: Almost all vaccine-responding clonotypes went undetected in sorted memory subsets on day 0.

TCRdb redid the calling of the 5' RACE reads with MiXCR, one entry per CDR3 protein. Here the sample spans some 49,000 distinct CDR3 sequences, roughly 6.4% being singletons. This CDR3 is 13 amino acids long. Deletions cut 4 bases from V and 3 bases from J, with 10 bases between. The germline gives CDR1 SGHNT, CDR2 YYREEE (reference sequence). The genes are TRBV5-4 and TRBJ2-5, with D unclear. The sequence derives from a man aged 25-45 years who received the YFV17D yellow fever vaccine. The source was PBMCs, either bulk or a sorted T-cell subset (CD4+, CD8+, memory, or dextramer-sorted; not recorded which), collected 45 days after the yellow fever booster vaccination. CDR3 DNA sequence: TGTGCCAGCAGCGGGATTCAAAAAGAGACCCAGTACTTC. Encoded protein: CASSGIQKETQYF.